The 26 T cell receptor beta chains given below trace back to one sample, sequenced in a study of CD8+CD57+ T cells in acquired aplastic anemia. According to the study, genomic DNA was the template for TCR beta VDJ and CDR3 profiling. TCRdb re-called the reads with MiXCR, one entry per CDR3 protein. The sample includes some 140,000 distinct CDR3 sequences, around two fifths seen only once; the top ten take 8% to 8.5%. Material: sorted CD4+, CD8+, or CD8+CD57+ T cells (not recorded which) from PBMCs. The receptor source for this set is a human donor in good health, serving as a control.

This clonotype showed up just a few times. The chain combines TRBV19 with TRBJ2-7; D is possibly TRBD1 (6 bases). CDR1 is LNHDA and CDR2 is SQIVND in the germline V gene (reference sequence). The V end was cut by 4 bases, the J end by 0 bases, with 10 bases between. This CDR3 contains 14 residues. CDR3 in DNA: TGTGCCAGTAGTAGGGGGCCATACTCCTACGAGCAGTACTTC. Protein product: CASSRGPYSYEQYF.

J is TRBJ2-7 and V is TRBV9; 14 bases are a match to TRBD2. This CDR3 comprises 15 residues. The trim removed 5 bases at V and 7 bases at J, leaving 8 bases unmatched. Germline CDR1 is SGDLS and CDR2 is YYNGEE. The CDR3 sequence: CASSEGLAGGREQYF. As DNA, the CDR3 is TGTGCCAGCAGTGAAGGACTAGCGGGAGGAAGAGAGCAGTACTTC.

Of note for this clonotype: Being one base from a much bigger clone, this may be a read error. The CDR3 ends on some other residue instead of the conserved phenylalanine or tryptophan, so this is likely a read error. The CDR3 sequence is CASRESGGGELFS. Here the CDR3 DNA reads TGCGCCAGCAGGGAATCCGGCGGCGGGGAGCTGTTTTCT. V and J are TRBV5-1 and TRBJ2-2; D is unclear. Trimming removed 5 bases from V and 7 bases from J, with 12 bases in between. The germline gives CDR1 SGHRS, CDR2 YFSETQ. The CDR3 covers 13 residues.

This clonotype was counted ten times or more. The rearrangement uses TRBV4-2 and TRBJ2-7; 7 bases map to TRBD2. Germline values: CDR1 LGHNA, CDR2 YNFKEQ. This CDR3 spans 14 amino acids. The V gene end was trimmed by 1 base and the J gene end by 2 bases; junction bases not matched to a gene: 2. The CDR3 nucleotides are TGTGCCAGCAGCCAAGCGGGAGGCACCTACGAGCAGTACTTC. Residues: CASSQAGGTYEQYF.

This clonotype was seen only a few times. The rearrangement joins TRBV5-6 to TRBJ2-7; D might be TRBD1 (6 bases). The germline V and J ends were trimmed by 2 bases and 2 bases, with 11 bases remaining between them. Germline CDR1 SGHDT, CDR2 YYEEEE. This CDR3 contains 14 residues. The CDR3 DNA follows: TGTGCCAGCAGCTTTGTGGGGACACCCTACGAGCAGTACTTC. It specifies CASSFVGTPYEQYF.

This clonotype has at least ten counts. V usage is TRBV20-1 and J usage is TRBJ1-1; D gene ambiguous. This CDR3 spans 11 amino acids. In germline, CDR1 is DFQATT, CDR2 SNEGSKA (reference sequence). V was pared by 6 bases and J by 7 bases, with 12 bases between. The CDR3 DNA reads TGCAGTGCCTTACGGGATAATGAAGCTTTCTTT. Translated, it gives CSALRDNEAFF.

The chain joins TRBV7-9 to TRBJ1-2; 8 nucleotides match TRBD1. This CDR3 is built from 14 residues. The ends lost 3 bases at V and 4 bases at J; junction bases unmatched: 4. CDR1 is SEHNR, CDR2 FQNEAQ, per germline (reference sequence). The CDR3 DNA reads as TGTGCCAGCAGCTTGGGGACAGGTAGCTATGGCTACACCTTC. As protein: CASSLGTGSYGYTF. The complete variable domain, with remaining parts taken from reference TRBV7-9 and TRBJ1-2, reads DTGVSQNPRHKITKRGQNVTFRCDPISEHNRLYWYRQTLGQGPEFLTYFQNEAQLEKSRLLSDRFSAERPKGSFSTLEIQRTEQGDSAMYLCASSLGTGSYGYTFGSGTRLTVV.

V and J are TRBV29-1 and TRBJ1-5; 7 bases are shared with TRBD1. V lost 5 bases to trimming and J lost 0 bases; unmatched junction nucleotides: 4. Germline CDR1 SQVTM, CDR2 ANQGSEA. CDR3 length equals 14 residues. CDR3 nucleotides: TGCAGCGTTCCCGGGACAGATAGCAATCAGCCCCAGCATTTT. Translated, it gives CSVPGTDSNQPQHF. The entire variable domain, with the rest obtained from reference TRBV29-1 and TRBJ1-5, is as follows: SAVISQKPSRDICQRGTSLTIQCQVDSQVTMMFWYRQQPGQSLTLIATANQGSEATYESGFVIDKFPISRPNLTFSTLTVSNMSPEDSSIYLCSVPGTDSNQPQHFGDGTRLSIL.

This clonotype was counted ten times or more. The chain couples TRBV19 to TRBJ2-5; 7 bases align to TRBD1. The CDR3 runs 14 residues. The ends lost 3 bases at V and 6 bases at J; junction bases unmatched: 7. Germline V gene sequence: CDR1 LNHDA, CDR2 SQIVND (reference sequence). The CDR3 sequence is CASSMSYRGKTQYF. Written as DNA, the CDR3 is TGTGCCAGTAGTATGTCGTACAGGGGAAAGACCCAGTACTTC.

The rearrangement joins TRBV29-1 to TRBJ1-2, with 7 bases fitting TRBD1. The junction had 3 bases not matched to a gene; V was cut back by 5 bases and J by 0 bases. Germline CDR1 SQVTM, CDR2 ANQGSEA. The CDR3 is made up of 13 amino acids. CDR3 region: CSVRDSANYGYTF. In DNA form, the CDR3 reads TGCAGCGTTCGGGACAGCGCTAACTATGGCTACACCTTC.

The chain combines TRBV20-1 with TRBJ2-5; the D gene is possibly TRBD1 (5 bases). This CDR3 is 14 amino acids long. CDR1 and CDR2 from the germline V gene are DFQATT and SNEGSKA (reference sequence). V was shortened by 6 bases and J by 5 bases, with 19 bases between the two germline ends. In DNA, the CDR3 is TGCAGTGCAGACCTAGGGGCCTCCCTGGAGACCCAGTACTTC. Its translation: CSADLGASLETQYF.

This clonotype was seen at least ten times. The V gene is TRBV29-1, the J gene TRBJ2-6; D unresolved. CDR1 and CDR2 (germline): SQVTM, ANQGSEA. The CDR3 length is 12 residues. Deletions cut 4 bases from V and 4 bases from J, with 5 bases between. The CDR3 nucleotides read TGCAGCGTTGGGGGAGGGGCCAACGTCCTGACTTTC. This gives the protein CSVGGGANVLTF.

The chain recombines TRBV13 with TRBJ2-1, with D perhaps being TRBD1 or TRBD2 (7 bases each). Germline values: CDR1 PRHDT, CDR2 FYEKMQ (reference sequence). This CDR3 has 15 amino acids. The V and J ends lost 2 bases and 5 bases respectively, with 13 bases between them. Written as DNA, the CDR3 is TGTGCCAGCAGCTTAAGCGGGACAGCTCACAATGAGCAGTTCTTC. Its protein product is CASSLSGTAHNEQFF.

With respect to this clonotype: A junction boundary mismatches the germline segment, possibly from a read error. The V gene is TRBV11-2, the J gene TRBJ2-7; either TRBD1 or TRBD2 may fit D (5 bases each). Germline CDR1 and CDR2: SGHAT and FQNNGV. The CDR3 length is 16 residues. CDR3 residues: CASRFSGGRGRYEQYF. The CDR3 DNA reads TGTGCCAGCCGCTTCTCAGGAGGACGGGGCCGCTACGAGCAGTACTTC.

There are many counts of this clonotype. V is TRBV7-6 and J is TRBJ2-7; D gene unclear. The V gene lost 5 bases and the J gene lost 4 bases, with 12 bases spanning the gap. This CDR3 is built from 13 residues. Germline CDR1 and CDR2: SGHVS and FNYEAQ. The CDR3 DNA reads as TGTGCCAGCAGCCCTCTGCCCCAGTACGAGCAGTACTTC. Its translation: CASSPLPQYEQYF.

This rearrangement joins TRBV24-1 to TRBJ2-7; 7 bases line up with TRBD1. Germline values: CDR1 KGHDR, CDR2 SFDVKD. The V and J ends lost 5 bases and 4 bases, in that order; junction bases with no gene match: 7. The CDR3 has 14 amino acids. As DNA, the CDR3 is TGTGCCACCAGTGGTACAGGGGAGAGGTACGAGCAGTACTTC. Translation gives CATSGTGERYEQYF.

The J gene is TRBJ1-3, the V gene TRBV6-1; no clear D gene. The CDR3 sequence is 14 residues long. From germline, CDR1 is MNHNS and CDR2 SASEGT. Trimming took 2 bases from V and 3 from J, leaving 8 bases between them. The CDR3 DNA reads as TGTGCCAGCAGTGAACTGGTTATTGGAAACACCATATATTTT. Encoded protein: CASSELVIGNTIYF.

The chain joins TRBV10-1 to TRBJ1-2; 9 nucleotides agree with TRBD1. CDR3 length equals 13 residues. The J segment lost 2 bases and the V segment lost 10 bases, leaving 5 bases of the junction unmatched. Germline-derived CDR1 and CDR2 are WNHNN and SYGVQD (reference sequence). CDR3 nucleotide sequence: TGCGCCACCTCTGACAGGGGGAACTATGGCTACACCTTC. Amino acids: CATSDRGNYGYTF.

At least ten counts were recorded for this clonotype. The CDR3 reads CSAPDNSGSGDEQFF. The CDR3 nucleotides are TGCAGTGCTCCGGACAATAGCGGGAGTGGGGACGAGCAGTTCTTC. V gene TRBV20-1 combines with J gene TRBJ2-1; 9 bases map to TRBD2. V lost 5 bases, J lost 10 bases, and 15 bases stayed unmatched. Germline CDR1 reads DFQATT; CDR2 reads SNEGSKA (reference sequence). This CDR3 comprises 15 residues.

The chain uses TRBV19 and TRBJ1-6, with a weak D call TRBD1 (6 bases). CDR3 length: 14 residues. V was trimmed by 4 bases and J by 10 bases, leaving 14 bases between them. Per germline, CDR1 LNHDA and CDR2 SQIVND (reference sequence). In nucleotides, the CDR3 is TGTGCCAGTAGTAACCTCTACAGGGACTCACCCCTCCACTTT. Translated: CASSNLYRDSPLHF.

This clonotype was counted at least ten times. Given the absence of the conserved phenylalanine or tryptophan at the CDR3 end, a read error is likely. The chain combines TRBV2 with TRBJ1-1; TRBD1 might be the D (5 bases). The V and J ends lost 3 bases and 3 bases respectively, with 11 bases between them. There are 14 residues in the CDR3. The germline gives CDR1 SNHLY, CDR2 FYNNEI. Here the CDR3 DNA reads TGTGCCAGCAGTGAGGGGGGAAGGCACACTGAAGCTTTCCTT. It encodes CASSEGGRHTEAFL.

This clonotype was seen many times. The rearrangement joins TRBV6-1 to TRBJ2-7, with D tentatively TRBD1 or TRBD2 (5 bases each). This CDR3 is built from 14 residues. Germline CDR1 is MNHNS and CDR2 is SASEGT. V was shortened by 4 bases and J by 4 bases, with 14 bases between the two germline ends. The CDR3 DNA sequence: TGTGCCAGCAGTGGGGGGACCATACCGTACGAGCAGTACTTC. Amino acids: CASSGGTIPYEQYF.

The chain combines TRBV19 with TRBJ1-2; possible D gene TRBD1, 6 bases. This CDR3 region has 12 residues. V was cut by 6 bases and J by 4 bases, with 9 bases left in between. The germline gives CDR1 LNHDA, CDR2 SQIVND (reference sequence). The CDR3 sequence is CASRDSPYGYTF. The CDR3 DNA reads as TGTGCCAGTAGGGACAGTCCCTATGGCTACACCTTC. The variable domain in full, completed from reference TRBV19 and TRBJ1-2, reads DGGITQSPKYLFRKEGQNVTLSCEQNLNHDAMYWYRQDPGQGLRLIYYSQIVNDFQKGDIAEGYSVSREKKESFPLTVTSAQKNPTAFYLCASRDSPYGYTFGSGTRLTVV.

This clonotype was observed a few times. The CDR3 protein is CASSRETGLGEKLFF. DNA for the CDR3: TGTGCCAGCAGCCGCGAGACAGGGTTGGGGGAAAAACTGTTTTTT. The chain has TRBV3-1 and TRBJ1-4; 7 bases line up with TRBD1. Unmatched junction bases numbered 10, after V lost 4 bases and J lost 8 bases. The germline gives CDR1 LGHDT, CDR2 YNNKEL (reference sequence). The CDR3 extends over 15 amino acids.

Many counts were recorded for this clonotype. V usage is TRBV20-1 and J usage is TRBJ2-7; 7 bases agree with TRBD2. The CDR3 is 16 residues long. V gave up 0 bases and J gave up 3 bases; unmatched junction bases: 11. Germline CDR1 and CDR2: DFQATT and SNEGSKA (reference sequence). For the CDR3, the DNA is TGCAGTGCTAGAGATTCCTTGGCGGGAGAGCTCTACGAGCAGTACTTC. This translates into CSARDSLAGELYEQYF.

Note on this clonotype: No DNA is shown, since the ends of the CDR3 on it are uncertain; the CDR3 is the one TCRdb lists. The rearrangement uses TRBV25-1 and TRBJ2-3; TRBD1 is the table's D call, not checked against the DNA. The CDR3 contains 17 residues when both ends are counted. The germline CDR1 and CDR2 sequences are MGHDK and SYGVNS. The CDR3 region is CACSARTDRGRTDTQYF.